This paragraph reports one T cell receptor beta chain. Its antigen is unknown. These data are taken from a study of blood T cells in healthy people across ages. This CDR3 is 13 amino acids long. Germline V lookup: CDR1 DFQATT, CDR2 SNEGSKA (reference sequence). Study outcomes and limitations: The percentage of naive T cells correlated strongly with TCR beta diversity. In older individuals, TCR beta diversity per million T cells was lower, falling roughly linearly with age. Whereas aged donors had fewer naive CD4+ cells, long-lived donors had more of them and higher diversity.

It was with a sample-barcoded 5' primer and a J-beta primer mix that a second PCR of roughly 6 to 11 cycles was run. TCRdb reprocessed the 5' RACE reads with MiXCR, giving one entry per CDR3 protein. The profile shows around 1,600,000 distinct CDR3 sequences, about 45% of them singletons. This sequence was found in a woman aged 18-29 years in good health. This chain connects TRBV20-1 to TRBJ2-1; D uncertain. The DNA end favors TRBJ2-7, so the J call may be wrong. The specimen sequenced was blood. CDR3 sequence (DNA): TGCAGTGCTAGAAATGTGGCCTACAATGAGCAGTACTTC. Protein product: CSARNVAYNEQYF.